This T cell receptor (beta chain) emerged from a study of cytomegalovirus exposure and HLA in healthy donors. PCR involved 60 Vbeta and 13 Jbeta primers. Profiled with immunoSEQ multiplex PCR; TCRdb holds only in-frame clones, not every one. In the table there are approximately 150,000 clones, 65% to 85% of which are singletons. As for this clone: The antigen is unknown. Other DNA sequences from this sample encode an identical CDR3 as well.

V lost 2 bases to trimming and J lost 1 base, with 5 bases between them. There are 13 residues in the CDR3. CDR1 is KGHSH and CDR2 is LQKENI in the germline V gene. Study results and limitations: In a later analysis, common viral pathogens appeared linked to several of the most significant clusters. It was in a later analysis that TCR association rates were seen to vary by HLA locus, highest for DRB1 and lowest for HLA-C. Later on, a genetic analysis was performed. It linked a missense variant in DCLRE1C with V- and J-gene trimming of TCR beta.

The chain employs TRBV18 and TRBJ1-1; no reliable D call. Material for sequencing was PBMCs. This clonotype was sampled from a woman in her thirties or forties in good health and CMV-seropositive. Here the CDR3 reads CASSPGRNTEAFF. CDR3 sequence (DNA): TGTGCCAGCTCACCAGGGCGGAACACTGAAGCTTTCTTT.